This T cell receptor (beta chain) derives from a study of PD-1 blockade in classical Hodgkin lymphoma. Study results and limitations: Relapsed/refractory patients reportedly had lower baseline diversity than newly diagnosed patients. Complete responders matched newly diagnosed patients in baseline diversity.

Using immunoSEQ multiplex PCR, the repertoire was profiled, and TCRdb retains in-frame clones only, with some absent. The data hold tens of thousands of clones, with around 71% observed a single time. Every patient had relapsed following autologous stem cell transplantation, and cohorts differed in brentuximab vedotin exposure. V lost 8 bases and J 6 bases, leaving 17 bases between the germline ends. This CDR3 is 14 amino acids long. CDR1 and CDR2 (germline): SNHLY, FYNNEI. Notes on this clone: Its specificity is not known.

The receptor's source is a human donor with classical Hodgkin lymphoma. Sequenced here: peripheral blood mononuclear cells (PBMCs), sampled at baseline. The chain carries TRBV2 and TRBJ1-5; a possible D gene is TRBD1 (6 bases). The CDR3 region has the DNA TGTGCCAGCCACCGACAGGAAAACGGTCAGCCCCAGCATTTT. Translated, it gives CASHRQENGQPQHF.